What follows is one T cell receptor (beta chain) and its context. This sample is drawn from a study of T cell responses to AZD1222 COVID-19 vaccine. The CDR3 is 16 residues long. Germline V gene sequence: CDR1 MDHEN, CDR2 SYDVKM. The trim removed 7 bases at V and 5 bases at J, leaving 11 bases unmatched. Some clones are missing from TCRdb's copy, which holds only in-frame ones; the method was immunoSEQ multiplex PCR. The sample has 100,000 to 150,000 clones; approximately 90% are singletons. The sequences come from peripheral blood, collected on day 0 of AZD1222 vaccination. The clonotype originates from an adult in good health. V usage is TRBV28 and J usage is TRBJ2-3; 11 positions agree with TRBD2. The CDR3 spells CASISSGRAHLDTQYF. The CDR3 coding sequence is TGTGCCAGCATAAGTAGCGGGAGGGCCCATTTAGATACGCAGTATTTT.